This TCR beta chain is from a study of T cell changes during pregnancy in multiple sclerosis. The CDR3 consists of 16 residues. V shed 3 bases, J shed 4 bases, and the junction held 12 bases outside the gene matches. Germline V lookup: CDR1 SGDLS, CDR2 YYNGEE. The table came from immunoSEQ multiplex PCR; TCRdb's copy has only in-frame clones and leaves some out. The sample lists 78,000 or so clones; 90% to 95% were seen once. The V gene is TRBV9, the J gene TRBJ1-2, with 7 bases that match TRBD1. The source is a female donor with multiple sclerosis, enrolled in a pregnancy study. Sequencing used CD4+ T cells from peripheral blood mononuclear cells, obtained before pregnancy. The CDR3 bases are TGTGCCAGCAGCGGACACCGTGGGTACAGGGGCTATGGCTACACCTTC. Translated, it gives CASSGHRGYRGYGYTF.